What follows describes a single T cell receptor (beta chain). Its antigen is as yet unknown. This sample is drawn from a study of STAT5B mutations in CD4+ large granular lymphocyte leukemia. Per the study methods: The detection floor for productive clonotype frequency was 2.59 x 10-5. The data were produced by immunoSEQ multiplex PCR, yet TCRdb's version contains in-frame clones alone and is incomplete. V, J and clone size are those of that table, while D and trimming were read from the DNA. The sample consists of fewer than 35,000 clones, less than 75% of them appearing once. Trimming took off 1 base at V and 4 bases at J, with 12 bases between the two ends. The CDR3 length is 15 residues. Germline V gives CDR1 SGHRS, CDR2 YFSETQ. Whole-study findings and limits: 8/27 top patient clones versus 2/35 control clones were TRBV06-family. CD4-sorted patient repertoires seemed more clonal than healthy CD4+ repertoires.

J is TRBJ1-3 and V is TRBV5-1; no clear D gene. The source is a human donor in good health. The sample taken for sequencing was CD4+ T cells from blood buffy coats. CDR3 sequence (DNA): TGCGCCAGCAGCTTGTCGGGCGGCGGGGGAAACACCATATATTTT. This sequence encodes CASSLSGGGGNTIYF.